The entry below describes one T cell receptor (beta chain). The antigen is undetermined. A single base separates this from a much larger clone, so it may be a read error. The conserved phenylalanine or tryptophan normally closing the CDR3 is absent here, so this likely arose from a read error. V shed 3 bases and J 5 bases; nucleotides not matched to a gene: 3. CDR1 MGHRA and CDR2 YSYEKL come from the germline V gene. CDR3 length: 14 amino acids. Through a sample-barcoded 5' primer and a J-beta primer mix, a second PCR was run for about 6 to 11 cycles. TCRdb re-derived calls from the 5' RACE reads in MiXCR, one entry per CDR3 protein. Of 650,000 to 700,000 distinct CDR3 sequences in the sample, about a third are singletons; the top ten hold 15%. The data derive from a study of blood T cells in healthy people across ages. Whole-study results and caveats: Among T cells, TCR beta diversity per million cells dropped roughly linearly as age rose.

The chain carries TRBV4-1 and TRBJ1-2; 10 bases agree with TRBD1. The TCR originated in a woman aged 80 or over in good health. The specimen sequenced was blood. In nucleotides, the CDR3 is TGCGCCAGCAGCCATTCGGACAGGGGGTATGGCTACACCTGC. Translating gives CASSHSDRGYGYTC.